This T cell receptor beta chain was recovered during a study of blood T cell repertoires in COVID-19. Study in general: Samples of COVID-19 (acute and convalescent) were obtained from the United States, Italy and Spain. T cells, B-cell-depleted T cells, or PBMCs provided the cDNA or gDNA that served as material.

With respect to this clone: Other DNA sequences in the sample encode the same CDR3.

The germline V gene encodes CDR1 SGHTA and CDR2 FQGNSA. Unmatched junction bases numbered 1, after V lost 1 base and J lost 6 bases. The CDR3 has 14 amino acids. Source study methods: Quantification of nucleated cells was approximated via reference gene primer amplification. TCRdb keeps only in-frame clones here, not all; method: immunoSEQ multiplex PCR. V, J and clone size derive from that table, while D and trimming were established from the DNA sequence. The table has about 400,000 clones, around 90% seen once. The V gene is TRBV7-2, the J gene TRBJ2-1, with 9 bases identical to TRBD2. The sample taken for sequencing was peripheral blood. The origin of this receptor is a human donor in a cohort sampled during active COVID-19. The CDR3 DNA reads TGTGCCAGCAGCTTAGGACTAGCGGTCAATGAGCAGTTCTTC. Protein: CASSLGLAVNEQFF. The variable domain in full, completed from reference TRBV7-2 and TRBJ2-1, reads GAGVSQSPSNKVTEKGKDVELRCDPISGHTALYWYRQSLGQGLEFLIYFQGNSAPDKSGLPSDRFSAERTGGSVSTLTIQRTQQEDSAVYLCASSLGLAVNEQFFGPGTRLTVL.